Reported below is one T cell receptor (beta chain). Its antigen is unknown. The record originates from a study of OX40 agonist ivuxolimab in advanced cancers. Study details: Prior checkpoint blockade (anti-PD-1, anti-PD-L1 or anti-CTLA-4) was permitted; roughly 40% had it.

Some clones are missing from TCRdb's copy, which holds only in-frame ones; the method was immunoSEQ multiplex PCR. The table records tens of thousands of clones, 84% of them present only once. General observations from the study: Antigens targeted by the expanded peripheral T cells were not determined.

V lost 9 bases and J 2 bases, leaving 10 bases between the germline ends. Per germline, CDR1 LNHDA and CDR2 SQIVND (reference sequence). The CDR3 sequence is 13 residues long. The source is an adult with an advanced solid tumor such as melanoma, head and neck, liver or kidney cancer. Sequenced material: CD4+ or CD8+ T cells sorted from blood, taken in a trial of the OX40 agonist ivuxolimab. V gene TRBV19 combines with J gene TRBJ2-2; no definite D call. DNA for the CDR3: TGTGCCAGCGATACAGTTAACACCGGGGAGCTGTTTTTT. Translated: CASDTVNTGELFF.